These 27 T cell receptor beta chains share one sample of origin, sequenced in a study of graft-versus-host responses after intestinal transplantation. The table came from immunoSEQ multiplex PCR; TCRdb's copy has only in-frame clones and leaves some out. The sample lists tens of thousands of clones, 82% seen once, with about 0.74% in the top ten. The antigens for these receptors are not known. Sequencing was performed on unstimulated CD4+ T cells sorted from spleen or lymph node cells, taken before intestinal transplant. Receptors were obtained from a human donor who received an intestinal transplant.

The chain recombines TRBV21-1 with TRBJ2-3; the DNA was not compared with TRBD1, the D call given in the table. TRBV21-1 is classified as a pseudogene. The CDR3 is 12 residues long. CDR3: CASSAWPDTQYF. DNA of the CDR3: TGTGCCAGCAGCGCATGGCCAGATACGCAGTATTTT.

This rearrangement joins TRBV10-1 to TRBJ2-1; 16 bases map to TRBD2. The CDR3 contains 15 residues. Per the germline V gene, CDR1 is WNHNN and CDR2 is SYGVQD (reference sequence). The trim removed 8 bases at V and 8 bases at J, leaving 6 bases unmatched. The CDR3 DNA sequence: TGCGCCAGCCTCGGGACTAGCGGGAGGGCCTATGAGCAGTTCTTC. Protein sequence: CASLGTSGRAYEQFF.

The rearrangement uses TRBV7-3 and TRBJ1-1; D unclear. This CDR3 comprises 13 residues. Trimming cost V 5 bases and J 1 base, with 8 bases left between them. The germline gives CDR1 SGHTA, CDR2 FQGTGA. CDR3 in DNA: TGTGCCAGCAGCATTCAGCCGAACACTGAAGCTTTCTTT. This codes for CASSIQPNTEAFF.

The chain carries TRBV11-3 and TRBJ2-1, with a possible D match to TRBD2 (5 bases). The V end lost 1 base, the J end lost 6 bases, and 10 bases lay between the germline ends. Germline loops: CDR1 SGHNT, CDR2 YENEEA. This CDR3 has 14 residues. The CDR3 region has the DNA TGTGCCAGCAGCTTAGGTGGGAGTGGCAATGAGCAGTTCTTC. It translates to CASSLGGSGNEQFF.

The chain joins TRBV20-1 to TRBJ2-7, with no clear D. Germline V gene lookup returns CDR1 DFQATT and CDR2 SNEGSKA (reference sequence). V shed 6 bases and J shed 3 bases, with 9 bases lying between them. This CDR3 has 11 amino acids. The CDR3 region has the DNA TGCAGTGCCTGGACCCTCTACGAGCAGTACTTC. It specifies CSAWTLYEQYF.

The rearrangement uses TRBV28 and TRBJ2-3; 7 bases fit TRBD2. V lost 3 bases to trimming and J lost 2 bases; unmatched junction nucleotides: 8. The CDR3 is made up of 16 amino acids. CDR1 is MDHEN, CDR2 SYDVKM, per germline. CDR3 sequence (DNA): TGTGCCAGCAGTTTTCGCCGGAGCGGGACCACAGATACGCAGTATTTT. Its translation is CASSFRRSGTTDTQYF. Supplemented by reference TRBV28 and TRBJ2-3, the full variable domain reads DVKVTQSSRYLVKRTGEKVFLECVQDMDHENMFWYRQDPGLGLRLIYFSYDVKMKEKGDIPEGYSVSREKKERFSLILESASTNQTSMYLCASSFRRSGTTDTQYFGPGTRLTVL.

This chain joins TRBV9 and TRBJ2-4; D not resolved. Trimming took off 0 bases at V and 1 base at J, with 5 bases between the two ends. This CDR3 is 14 amino acids long. Per the germline V gene, CDR1 is SGDLS and CDR2 is YYNGEE. CDR3 coding DNA: TGTGCCAGCAGCGTAGGCCAGGCCAAAAACATTCAGTACTTC. This codes for CASSVGQAKNIQYF.

The chain is built from TRBV7-9 and TRBJ2-5, with D uncertain. Per germline, CDR1 SEHNR and CDR2 FQNEAQ (reference sequence). The CDR3 runs to 15 residues. With 1 base removed from V and 1 base from J, the gap between germline ends came to 10 bases. CDR3 loop: CASSLEAGLQETQYF. Written as DNA, the CDR3 is TGTGCCAGCAGCTTAGAGGCAGGCCTCCAAGAGACCCAGTACTTC.

V is TRBV6-4 and J is TRBJ1-5; D is ambiguous. The ends were cut back, 7 bases at V and 0 bases at J, with 7 bases in the middle. The CDR3 loop spans 13 amino acids. CDR1 and CDR2 from the germline V gene are MRHNA and SNTAGT. The DNA of the CDR3 is TGTGCCAGCATAGGGTTTAGCAATCAGCCCCAGCATTTT. This codes for CASIGFSNQPQHF.

CDR3 nucleotide sequence: TGTGCCAGTACCCCAGCGGGACTCCAAGAGACCCAGTACTTC. Residues: CASTPAGLQETQYF. J is TRBJ2-5 and V is TRBV19, with 7 bases fitting TRBD2. CDR1 and CDR2 from the germline V gene are LNHDA and SQIVND (reference sequence). The V segment lost 7 bases and the J segment 1 base; nucleotides outside the gene matches: 6. The CDR3 spans 14 residues.

This clone was seen more than once but under ten times. The V and J genes are TRBV6-5 and TRBJ1-6; D is unclear. Trimming left V 0 bases short and J 10 bases short, with 13 bases between. Germline V lookup: CDR1 MNHEY, CDR2 SVGAGI. CDR3 length equals 15 residues. This chain's CDR3 is CASSYSPFGGSPLHF. CDR3 nucleotide sequence: TGTGCCAGCAGTTACTCCCCTTTCGGAGGCTCACCCCTCCACTTT.

The rearrangement links TRBV4-1 to TRBJ2-5, with TRBD1 matching 9 bases. The CDR3 extends over 14 amino acids. V was clipped by 2 bases and J by 6 bases; unmatched bases: 4. Germline V gene sequence: CDR1 MGHRA, CDR2 YSYEKL. The CDR3 DNA is TGCGCCAGCAGCCAACCGGGACAGGGCAAGACCCAGTACTTC. Its translation is CASSQPGQGKTQYF.

This clone occurred a few times. J is TRBJ2-3 and V is TRBV5-1; 14 bases align to TRBD2. This CDR3 contains 18 residues. With 5 bases clipped from V and 0 bases from J, the junction kept 8 bases outside the gene matches. The germline gives CDR1 SGHRS, CDR2 YFSETQ. The CDR3 protein is CASSPGTSGGLSTDTQYF. The CDR3 DNA follows: TGCGCCAGCAGTCCCGGGACTAGCGGGGGACTTAGCACAGATACGCAGTATTTT.

The V gene is TRBV6-5, the J gene TRBJ1-1; tentative D call: TRBD1 (6 bases). V was shortened by 5 bases and J by 0 bases, with 10 bases between the two germline ends. Germline-derived CDR1 and CDR2 are MNHEY and SVGAGI. This CDR3 spans 14 amino acids. The DNA for the CDR3 is TGTGCCAGCAGTGAGGGGGTTTTGAACACTGAAGCTTTCTTT. Protein: CASSEGVLNTEAFF.

The J gene is TRBJ1-6, the V gene TRBV27; the match to TRBD1 covers 9 bases. This CDR3 spans 18 amino acids. The ends lost 5 bases at V and 0 bases at J; junction bases unmatched: 8. Per germline, CDR1 MNHEY and CDR2 SMNVEV (reference sequence). CDR3 protein: CASSPGQGKSSYNSPLHF. The CDR3, as DNA: TGTGCCAGCAGTCCCGGACAGGGGAAAAGCTCCTATAATTCACCCCTCCACTTT.

CDR3 DNA: TGTGCCAGCAGCTTAGAGGCAGGGGGAGAGACCCAGTACTTC. It translates to CASSLEAGGETQYF. The rearrangement uses TRBV7-9 and TRBJ2-5; 7 nucleotides match TRBD1. The CDR3 has 14 residues. Per germline, CDR1 SEHNR and CDR2 FQNEAQ (reference sequence). V shed 1 base and J 4 bases; nucleotides not matched to a gene: 3. Full variable domain (rest looked up from reference TRBV7-9 and TRBJ2-5): DTGVSQNPRHKITKRGQNVTFRCDPISEHNRLYWYRQTLGQGPEFLTYFQNEAQLEKSRLLSDRFSAERPKGSFSTLEIQRTEQGDSAMYLCASSLEAGGETQYFGPGTRLLVL.

The chain uses TRBV9 and TRBJ2-7; D might be TRBD2 (6 bases). CDR1 and CDR2 (germline): SGDLS, YYNGEE. The CDR3 loop spans 14 amino acids. Trimming removed 2 bases at V and 2 bases at J, with 11 bases between. This CDR3 reads CASSVGTSTYEQYF. The CDR3 nucleotides are TGTGCCAGCAGCGTTGGGACTTCTACCTACGAGCAGTACTTC. Complete variable domain (other parts from reference TRBV9 and TRBJ2-7): DSGVTQTPKHLITATGQRVTLRCSPRSGDLSVYWYQQSLDQGLQFLIQYYNGEERAKGNILERFSAQQFPDLHSELNLSSLELGDSALYFCASSVGTSTYEQYFGPGTRLTVT.

The chain recombines TRBV5-4 with TRBJ1-1, with no clear D. V was cut by 7 bases and J by 3 bases, with 16 bases left in between. The CDR3 totals 14 residues. The germline CDR1 and CDR2 sequences are SGHNT and YYREEE (reference sequence). CDR3 in DNA: TGTGCCAGCTCAAGACCCCTCGGGGACACTGAAGCTTTCTTT. Translation gives CASSRPLGDTEAFF.

In regard to this clone: The junction departs from germline at one end; a sequencing error may be responsible. Other DNA sequences of this sample code for an identical CDR3. The chain recombines TRBV7-7 with TRBJ2-5, with a tentative D call TRBD1 (5 bases). The CDR3 length is 13 residues. Looked up from germline, CDR1 is SSHAT and CDR2 is FNYEAQ (reference sequence). CDR3 residues: CASSLNRKETQYF. CDR3 in DNA: TGTGCTAGCAGCTTAAACAGGAAAGAGACCCAGTACTTC.

The chain recombines TRBV5-4 with TRBJ2-5; D not resolved. Trimming removed 2 bases at V and 4 bases at J, with 9 bases between. The CDR3 is made up of 13 amino acids. Germline V gene sequence: CDR1 SGHNT, CDR2 YYREEE (reference sequence). DNA for the CDR3: TGTGCCAGCAGCTTTGAGCCGAGAGAGACCCAGTACTTC. Amino acid sequence: CASSFEPRETQYF.

This chain joins TRBV5-1 and TRBJ2-5; TRBD2 is a possible D gene (7 bases). This CDR3 has 13 amino acids. Germline V gene sequence: CDR1 SGHRS, CDR2 YFSETQ. V lost 4 bases and J lost 5, with 12 bases in between. CDR3 region: CASSLRGRETQYF. In DNA, the CDR3 is TGCGCCAGCAGCCTGCGGGGGCGGGAGACCCAGTACTTC.

The V gene is TRBV5-1, the J gene TRBJ1-2, with 7 bases aligning to TRBD1. The V and J ends lost 4 bases and 2 bases, in that order; junction bases with no gene match: 5. The CDR3 has 14 residues. CDR1 is SGHRS, CDR2 YFSETQ, per germline. The CDR3 coding sequence is TGCGCCAGCAGCCCGCCGACAGGGAACTATGGCTACACCTTC. Protein product: CASSPPTGNYGYTF.

The CDR3 protein is CASSTDSRQRTDTQYF. The CDR3 DNA sequence: TGTGCCAGTAGTACAGACTCCCGTCAGAGAACAGATACGCAGTATTTT. The chain employs TRBV19 and TRBJ2-3; D is undetermined. V was pared by 4 bases and J by 3 bases, with 17 bases between. The CDR3 extends over 16 amino acids. CDR1 and CDR2 (germline): LNHDA, SQIVND (reference sequence). The full variable domain, in which reference TRBV19 and TRBJ2-3 provide the parts outside the CDR3, is DGGITQSPKYLFRKEGQNVTLSCEQNLNHDAMYWYRQDPGQGLRLIYYSQIVNDFQKGDIAEGYSVSREKKESFPLTVTSAQKNPTAFYLCASSTDSRQRTDTQYFGPGTRLTVL.

This clone was recorded a few times. The chain carries TRBV15 and TRBJ2-7; 8 bases line up with TRBD1. V was clipped by 8 bases and J by 6 bases; unmatched bases: 12. The germline V gene has CDR1 LNHNV and CDR2 YYDKDF (reference sequence). The CDR3 consists of 14 residues. The CDR3 loop is CATSAGAGGAEQYF. CDR3 nucleotides: TGTGCCACCTCCGCTGGGGCAGGGGGCGCCGAGCAGTACTTC.

The gene calls are TRBV4-1 and TRBJ2-2; D not resolved. This CDR3 contains 15 residues. V gave up 0 bases and J gave up 5 bases, with 10 bases separating them. Per the germline V gene, CDR1 is MGHRA and CDR2 is YSYEKL. The CDR3 protein is CASSQEVTGTGELFF. The CDR3 region has the DNA TGCGCCAGCAGCCAAGAAGTAACCGGGACCGGGGAGCTGTTTTTT.

The chain combines TRBV11-2 with TRBJ2-7; a weak D match, TRBD2 (6 bases). With 2 bases removed from V and 4 bases from J, the gap between germline ends came to 18 bases. The CDR3 runs to 16 residues. Per germline, CDR1 SGHAT and CDR2 FQNNGV. The CDR3 DNA sequence: TGTGCCAGCAGCTTATTTGCCGGGACTCCTGGTTACGAGCAGTACTTC. Protein: CASSLFAGTPGYEQYF.

This chain links TRBV5-6 with TRBJ2-5; a weak D match, TRBD1 (5 bases). The CDR3 is 16 residues long. Germline-derived CDR1 and CDR2 are SGHDT and YYEEEE. V was shortened by 4 bases and J by 5 bases, with 21 bases between the two germline ends. CDR3 residues: CASSRPSGRRTETQYF. CDR3 coding DNA: TGTGCCAGCAGCAGACCCTCAGGGCGTCGGACGGAGACCCAGTACTTC.